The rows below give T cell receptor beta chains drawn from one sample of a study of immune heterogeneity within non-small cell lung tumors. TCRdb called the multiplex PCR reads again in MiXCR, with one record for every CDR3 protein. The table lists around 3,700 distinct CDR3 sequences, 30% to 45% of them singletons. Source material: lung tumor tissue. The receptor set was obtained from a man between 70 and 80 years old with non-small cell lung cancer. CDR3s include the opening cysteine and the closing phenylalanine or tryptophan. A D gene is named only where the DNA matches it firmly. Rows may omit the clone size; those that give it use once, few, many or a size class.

CDR3 protein: CSASYSGGPDTQYF
CDR3 DNA: TGCAGTGCTAGCTACTCGGGAGGGCCAGATACGCAGTATTTT
D gene: TRBD2
J gene: TRBJ2-3
V gene: TRBV20-1
clone size: NA

CDR3 protein: CASNWRGANTIYF
CDR3 DNA: TGTGCCAGTAATTGGCGTGGTGCAAACACCATATATTTT
D gene: NA
J gene: TRBJ1-3
V gene: TRBV6-1
clone size: NA

CDR3 protein: CASSIGSSNTEAFF
CDR3 DNA: TGTGCCAGTAGTATAGGGTCCAGCAACACTGAAGCTTTCTTT
D gene: NA
J gene: TRBJ1-1
V gene: TRBV19
clone size: few

CDR3 protein: CASSLFGGADTQYF
CDR3 DNA: TGTGCCAGCAGTTTATTTGGTGGAGCAGATACGCAGTATTTT
D gene: NA
J gene: TRBJ2-3
V gene: TRBV27
clone size: once

CDR3 protein: CSARDNFPGANVLTF
CDR3 DNA: TGCAGTGCTAGAGATAACTTTCCTGGGGCCAACGTCCTGACTTTC
D gene: NA
J gene: TRBJ2-6
V gene: TRBV20-1
clone size: few

CDR3 protein: CASSAQLAGSNEQFF
CDR3 DNA: TGTGCCAGCAGTGCCCAACTAGCGGGGAGCAATGAGCAGTTCTTC
D gene: TRBD2
J gene: TRBJ2-1
V gene: TRBV6-1
clone size: NA

CDR3 protein: CSVGGGVGGIDNEQFF
CDR3 DNA: TGCAGCGTTGGGGGGGGTGTCGGGGGAATCGACAATGAGCAGTTCTTC
D gene: TRBD2
J gene: TRBJ2-1
V gene: TRBV29-1
clone size: few

CDR3 protein: CASSFARGPYEQYF
CDR3 DNA: TGTGCCAGTAGTTTCGCCAGGGGTCCCTACGAGCAGTACTTC
D gene: NA
J gene: TRBJ2-7
V gene: TRBV19
clone size: NA

CDR3 protein: CASSVGSLGLSSYNSPLHF
CDR3 DNA: TGTGCCAGCAGTGTAGGGTCCCTGGGTCTTAGCTCCTATAATTCACCCCTCCACTTT
D gene: NA
J gene: TRBJ1-6
V gene: TRBV25-1
clone size: NA

CDR3 protein: CASSLLGYEQYF
CDR3 DNA: TGTGCCAGCAGCTTACTGGGTTACGAGCAGTACTTC
D gene: NA
J gene: TRBJ2-7
V gene: TRBV7-9
clone size: NA